Shown below are 17 T cell receptor beta chains from a single sample sequenced in a study of T-cell reconstitution after alpha-beta-depleted transplantation in children. Preparation of the TCRbeta library involved a method that used unique molecular identifiers. TCRdb ran MiXCR on the PCR reads and lists one entry per CDR3 protein. The sample yields 450,000 to 550,000 distinct CDR3 sequences, more than 9.5% seen once. The source was PBMCs, mostly from graft donor cells, collected 180 days after TCRalphabeta/CD19-depleted stem cell transplant. All receptors derive from a female patient aged 2-15 years who had a stem cell transplant for aplastic anemia, so the T cells may come from the graft donor.

V usage is TRBV5-1 and J usage is TRBJ2-7; no clear D gene. Trimming cost V 0 bases and J 3 bases, with 10 bases left between them. The CDR3 runs 14 residues. CDR1 and CDR2 from the germline V gene are SGHRS and YFSETQ. CDR3 residues: CASSLGPYLYEQYV. For the CDR3, the DNA is TGCGCCAGCAGCTTGGGACCCTACCTCTACGAGCAGTACGTC.

This clonotype was counted only a few times. V gene TRBV27 combines with J gene TRBJ1-2, with D possibly being TRBD1 (6 bases). The germline CDR1 and CDR2 sequences are MNHEY and SMNVEV (reference sequence). CDR3 length: 15 residues. Deletions cut 3 bases from V and 4 bases from J, with 15 bases between. CDR3 coding DNA: TGTGCCAGCAGTTTCCTAGGGGGTTGGAGCTATGGCTACACCTTC. Protein: CASSFLGGWSYGYTF.

This clonotype turned up a few times. The chain links TRBV5-4 to TRBJ1-3; D is unresolved. Germline V gene lookup returns CDR1 SGHNT and CDR2 YYREEE (reference sequence). Trimming removed 1 base at V and 0 bases at J, with 5 bases between. This CDR3 has 14 amino acids. The CDR3 nucleotides are TGTGCCAGCAGCTTGTCCCTCTCTGGAAACACCATATATTTT. This sequence encodes CASSLSLSGNTIYF.

The V gene is TRBV7-2, the J gene TRBJ2-3; D unclear. The CDR3 spans 14 residues. Germline CDR1 and CDR2: SGHTA and FQGNSA. V gave up 5 bases and J gave up 12 bases, with 21 bases separating them. CDR3 loop: CASSPHYHLLSQYF. For the CDR3, the DNA is TGTGCCAGCAGCCCGCACTACCACCTACTCTCACAGTATTTT.

The chain carries TRBV20-1 and TRBJ2-7; D is unresolved. Trimming cost V 0 bases and J 0 bases, with 24 bases left between them. The CDR3 is 19 amino acids. Germline CDR1 DFQATT, CDR2 SNEGSKA (reference sequence). The CDR3 DNA is TGCAGTGCTAGAGATTCCCGTGCGTTTGGGTCGTCCCTCTCCTACGAGCAGTACTTC. As protein: CSARDSRAFGSSLSYEQYF.

This clonotype has more than one count but fewer than ten. The gene calls are TRBV5-6 and TRBJ2-7; TRBD2 might be the D (5 bases). This CDR3 spans 17 amino acids. Trimming took off 1 base at V and 2 bases at J, with 19 bases between the two ends. The germline V gene has CDR1 SGHDT and CDR2 YYEEEE. The CDR3 DNA is TGTGCCAGCAGCTTGACTAGTAGTGCTTTCTTTACCTACGAGCAGTACTTC. It translates to CASSLTSSAFFTYEQYF.

This clonotype has a count of ten or more. The chain employs TRBV4-3 and TRBJ2-1, with 12 bases aligning to TRBD2. Germline V gene lookup returns CDR1 LGHNA and CDR2 YSLEER. This CDR3 has 14 residues. J gave up 7 bases and V 6 bases, and 4 bases lay outside the gene matches. The CDR3 sequence is CASSLAGGPNEQFF. The CDR3 region has the DNA TGCGCCAGCAGTCTAGCGGGAGGGCCTAATGAGCAGTTCTTC.

J is TRBJ2-1 and V is TRBV7-9, with D perhaps being TRBD1 or TRBD2 (5 bases each). CDR1 and CDR2 (germline): SEHNR, FQNEAQ (reference sequence). CDR3 length: 15 residues. Trimming removed 5 bases at V and 7 bases at J, with 18 bases between. Written as DNA, the CDR3 is TGTGCCAGCAGCCTAACAAACCGGGGCCATAATGAGCAGTTCTTC. It specifies CASSLTNRGHNEQFF. Drawing the rest from reference TRBV7-9 and TRBJ2-1, the complete variable domain is DTGVSQNPRHKITKRGQNVTFRCDPISEHNRLYWYRQTLGQGPEFLTYFQNEAQLEKSRLLSDRFSAERPKGSFSTLEIQRTEQGDSAMYLCASSLTNRGHNEQFFGPGTRLTVL.

A few counts support this clonotype. This chain links TRBV7-9 with TRBJ2-2; D gene uncertain. This CDR3 contains 16 residues. V was shortened by 1 base and J by 4 bases, with 13 bases between the two germline ends. Germline V lookup: CDR1 SEHNR, CDR2 FQNEAQ (reference sequence). CDR3 amino acids: CASSLGQVISTGELFF. In nucleotides, the CDR3 is TGTGCCAGCAGCTTAGGCCAGGTCATCAGCACCGGGGAGCTGTTTTTT.

This clonotype was counted only a few times. The chain couples TRBV20-1 to TRBJ2-3; TRBD1 aligns across 7 bases. CDR3 size: 18 residues. The junction had 15 bases not matched to a gene; V was cut back by 1 base and J by 2 bases. Germline V CDR1 and CDR2: DFQATT, SNEGSKA (reference sequence). The CDR3 bases are TGCAGTGCTAGAGTGGCTTCGACAGGGACGGTCGTCACAGATACGCAGTATTTT. The encoded protein is CSARVASTGTVVTDTQYF.

There are many counts of this clonotype. J is TRBJ2-2 and V is TRBV29-1; D is ambiguous. The CDR3 covers 11 residues. Germline V gives CDR1 SQVTM, CDR2 ANQGSEA. The ends were cut back, 3 bases at V and 6 bases at J, with 5 bases in the middle. The CDR3 here is CSVDGAGELFF. The DNA for the CDR3 is TGCAGCGTTGATGGGGCCGGGGAGCTGTTTTTT.

This clonotype has just a few counts. The chain employs TRBV7-2 and TRBJ2-1, with a tentative D call TRBD2 (6 bases). Trimming shortened V by 3 bases and J by 8 bases, and 17 bases separated the two germline ends. The CDR3 has 15 residues. Germline lookup yields CDR1 SGHTA and CDR2 FQGNSA. This CDR3 is CASSLGLPSSDEQFF. For the CDR3, the DNA is TGTGCCAGCAGCTTGGGACTTCCTTCCTCCGATGAGCAGTTCTTC.

V usage is TRBV6-1 and J usage is TRBJ2-1; the match to TRBD1 covers 7 bases. In germline, CDR1 is MNHNS, CDR2 SASEGT. V shed 7 bases and J 2 bases; nucleotides not matched to a gene: 8. The CDR3 totals 15 residues. CDR3 loop: CASTLSGGTYNEQFF. In DNA, the CDR3 is TGTGCCAGCACCTTATCAGGGGGTACCTACAATGAGCAGTTCTTC.

This clonotype was counted between two and nine times. The chain recombines TRBV7-8 with TRBJ1-5; D is uncertain. V lost 6 bases, J lost 7 bases, and 16 bases lay in between. The CDR3 contains 14 residues. Germline V gene data show CDR1 as SGHVS and CDR2 as FQNEAQ. The CDR3 nucleotides are TGTGCCAGCAGTTCCGACGGTCCCAGGCAGCCCCAGCATTTT. This codes for CASSSDGPRQPQHF.

The chain is built from TRBV29-1 and TRBJ2-3; 9 nucleotides align to TRBD2. Germline V lookup: CDR1 SQVTM, CDR2 ANQGSEA. V was pared by 4 bases and J by 2 bases, with 1 base of the junction left unmatched. The length of the CDR3 is 13 residues. The CDR3 DNA reads TGCAGCGTTGTGGGACTAGCCACAGATACGCAGTATTTT. Translated, it gives CSVVGLATDTQYF.

The rearrangement joins TRBV27 to TRBJ1-2, with 7 bases aligning to TRBD1. The CDR3 length is 13 residues. V lost 5 bases, J lost 8 bases, and 8 bases stayed unmatched. Germline V lookup: CDR1 MNHEY, CDR2 SMNVEV (reference sequence). The CDR3: CASSRPTGSGYTF. In DNA, the CDR3 is TGTGCCAGCAGTCGCCCGACAGGGTCGGGCTACACCTTC.

This clonotype was counted at least ten times. The V call is TRBV10-3, the J call TRBJ1-6; D uncertain. The V and J ends lost 0 bases and 10 bases respectively, with 10 bases between them. Per germline, CDR1 ENHRY and CDR2 SYGVKD. The CDR3 extends over 14 amino acids. CDR3 DNA sequence: TGTGCCATCAGTGAGTCGCCCGACGTGTCACCCCTCCACTTT. It translates to CAISESPDVSPLHF.